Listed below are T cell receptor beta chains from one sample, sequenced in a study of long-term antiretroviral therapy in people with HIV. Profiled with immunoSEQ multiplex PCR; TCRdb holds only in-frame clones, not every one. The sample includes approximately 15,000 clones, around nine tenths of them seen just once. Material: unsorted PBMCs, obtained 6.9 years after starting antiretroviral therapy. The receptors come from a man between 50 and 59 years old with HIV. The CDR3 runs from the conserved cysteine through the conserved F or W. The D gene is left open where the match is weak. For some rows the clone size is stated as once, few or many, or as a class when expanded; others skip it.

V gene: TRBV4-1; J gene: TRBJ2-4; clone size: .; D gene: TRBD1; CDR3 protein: CASSQDTTGGEVIQYF; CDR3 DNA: TGCGCCAGCAGCCAAGACACGACAGGGGGCGAGGTCATTCAGTACTTC
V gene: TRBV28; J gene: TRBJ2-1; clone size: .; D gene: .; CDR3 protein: CASSFGVKEQFF; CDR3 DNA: TGTGCCAGCAGTTTTGGGGTTAAGGAGCAGTTCTTC
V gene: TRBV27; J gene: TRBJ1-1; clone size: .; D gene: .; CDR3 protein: CASSHMWDTEAFF; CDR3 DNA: TGTGCCAGCAGTCATATGTGGGACACTGAAGCTTTCTTT
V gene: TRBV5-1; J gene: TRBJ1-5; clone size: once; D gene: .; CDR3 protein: CASSLEGSIRQPQHF; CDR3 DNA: TGCGCCAGCAGCTTGGAAGGGTCGATACGTCAGCCCCAGCATTTT
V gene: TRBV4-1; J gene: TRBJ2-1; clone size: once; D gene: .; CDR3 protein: CASSQDMADEQFF; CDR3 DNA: TGCGCCAGCAGCCAAGATATGGCCGATGAGCAGTTCTTC
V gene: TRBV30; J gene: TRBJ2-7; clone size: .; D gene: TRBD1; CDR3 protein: CAFQPGQGFLAVFYEQYF; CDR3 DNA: TGTGCCTTCCAACCGGGACAGGGGTTCTTAGCGGTGTTCTACGAGCAGTACTTC
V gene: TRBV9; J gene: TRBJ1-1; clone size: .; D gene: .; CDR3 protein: CASSVVVNTEAFF; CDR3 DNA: TGTGCCAGCAGCGTAGTGGTCAACACTGAAGCTTTCTTT
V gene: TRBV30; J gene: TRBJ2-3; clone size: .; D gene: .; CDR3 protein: CAWRDGASFSQYF; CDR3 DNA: TGTGCCTGGAGGGACGGTGCGAGCTTTTCGCAGTATTTT
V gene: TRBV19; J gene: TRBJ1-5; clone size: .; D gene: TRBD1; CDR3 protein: CASNRLDRVRFQPQHF; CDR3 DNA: TGTGCCAGTAATAGACTGGACAGGGTGCGATTTCAGCCCCAGCATTTT
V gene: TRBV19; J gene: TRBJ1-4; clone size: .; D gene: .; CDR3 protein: CASYPAGWGEKLFF; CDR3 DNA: TGTGCCAGCTACCCAGCAGGGTGGGGTGAAAAACTGTTTTTT
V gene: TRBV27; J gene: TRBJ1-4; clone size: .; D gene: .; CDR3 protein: CASSLYGQSEKLFF; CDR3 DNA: TGTGCCAGCAGTTTATATGGACAAAGTGAAAAACTGTTTTTT
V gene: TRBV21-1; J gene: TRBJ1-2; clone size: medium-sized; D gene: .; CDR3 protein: CASSNEKYNYGYTF; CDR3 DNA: TGTGCCAGCAGCAACGAAAAATATAACTATGGCTACACCTTC
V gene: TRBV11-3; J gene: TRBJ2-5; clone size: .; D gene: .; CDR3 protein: CASSLRRQETQYF; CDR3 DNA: TGTGCCAGCAGCTTAAGGCGCCAAGAGACCCAGTACTTC
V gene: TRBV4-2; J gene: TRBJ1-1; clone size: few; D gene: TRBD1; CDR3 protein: CASSRETGGTEAFF; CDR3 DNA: TGTGCCAGCAGCCGTGAAACAGGGGGCACTGAAGCTTTCTTT
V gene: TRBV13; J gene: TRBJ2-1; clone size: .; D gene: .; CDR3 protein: CASSLVAPYNEQFF; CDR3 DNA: TGTGCCAGCAGCTTAGTAGCGCCCTACAATGAGCAGTTCTTC
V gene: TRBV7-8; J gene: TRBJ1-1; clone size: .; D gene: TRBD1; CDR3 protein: CASSSHPGQAMNTEAFF; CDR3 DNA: TGTGCCAGCAGCTCCCATCCGGGACAGGCCATGAACACTGAAGCTTTCTTT
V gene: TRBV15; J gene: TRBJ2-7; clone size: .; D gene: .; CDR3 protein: CATSRGQNPPEQYF; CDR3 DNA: TGTGCCACCAGCAGAGGACAGAACCCCCCCGAGCAGTACTTC
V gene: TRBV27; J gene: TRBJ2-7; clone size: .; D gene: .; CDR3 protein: CASSLEPEYEQYF; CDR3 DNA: TGTGCCAGCAGTTTGGAGCCCGAATACGAGCAGTACTTC
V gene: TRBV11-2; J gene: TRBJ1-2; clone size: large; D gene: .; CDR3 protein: CASSLGAGANYGYTF; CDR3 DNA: TGTGCCAGCAGCTTAGGGGCAGGGGCTAACTATGGCTACACCTTC
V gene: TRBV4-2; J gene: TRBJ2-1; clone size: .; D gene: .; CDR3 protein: CASSQVGSQSSYNEQFF; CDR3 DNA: TGTGCCAGCAGCCAAGTTGGTTCGCAAAGCTCCTACAATGAGCAGTTCTTC
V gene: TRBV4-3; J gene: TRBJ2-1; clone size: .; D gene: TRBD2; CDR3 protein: CASSQDNGGSVYEQFF; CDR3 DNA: TGCGCCAGCAGCCAAGATAATGGCGGGAGCGTTTATGAGCAGTTCTTC
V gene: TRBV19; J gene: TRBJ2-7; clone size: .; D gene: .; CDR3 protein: CASSIGRGSYEQYF; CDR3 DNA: TGTGCCAGTAGTATTGGACGGGGGAGCTACGAGCAGTACTTC
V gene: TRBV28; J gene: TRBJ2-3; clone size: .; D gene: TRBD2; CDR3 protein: CASSLLLSGRAYSPDTQYF; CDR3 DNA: TGTGCCAGCAGTTTGCTCCTCAGCGGGAGGGCTTATAGCCCAGATACGCAGTATTTT
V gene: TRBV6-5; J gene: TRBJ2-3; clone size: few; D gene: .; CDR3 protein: CASSYDGGDTQYF; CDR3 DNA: TGTGCCAGCAGTTATGATGGGGGGGATACGCAGTATTTT
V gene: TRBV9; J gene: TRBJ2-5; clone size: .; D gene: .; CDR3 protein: CASSVAISRETQYF; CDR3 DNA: TGTGCCAGCAGCGTGGCCATCAGTAGGGAGACCCAGTACTTC
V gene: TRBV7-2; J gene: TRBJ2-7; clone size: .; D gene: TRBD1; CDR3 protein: CASRRDRGRYEQYF; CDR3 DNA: TGTGCCAGCAGACGGGACAGGGGTCGGTACGAGCAGTACTTC
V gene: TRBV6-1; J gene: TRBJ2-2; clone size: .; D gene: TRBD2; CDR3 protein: CASSWGTSEGGELFF; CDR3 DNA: TGTGCCAGCAGTTGGGGGACTAGCGAAGGCGGGGAGCTGTTTTTT
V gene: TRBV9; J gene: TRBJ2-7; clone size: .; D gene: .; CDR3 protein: CASSPPRLPYEQYF; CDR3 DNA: TGTGCCAGCAGCCCTCCCCGGCTACCCTACGAGCAGTACTTC
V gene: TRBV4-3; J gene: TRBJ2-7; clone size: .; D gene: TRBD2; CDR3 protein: CASSQEFGTMALYEQYF; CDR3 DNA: TGCGCCAGCAGCCAAGAGTTTGGGACTATGGCCCTCTACGAGCAGTACTTC
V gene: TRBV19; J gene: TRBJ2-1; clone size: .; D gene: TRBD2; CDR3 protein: CASSIAGRLAGSPTYNEQFF; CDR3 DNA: TGTGCCAGTAGTATAGCGGGGAGACTAGCGGGAAGTCCGACCTACAATGAGCAGTTCTTC
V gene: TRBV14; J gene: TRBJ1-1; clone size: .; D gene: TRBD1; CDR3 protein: CASSPQGIGEAFF; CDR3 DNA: TGTGCCAGCAGCCCACAGGGGATCGGTGAAGCTTTCTTT
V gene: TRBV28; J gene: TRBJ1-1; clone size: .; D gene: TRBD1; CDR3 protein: CASSSSGTGRTTEAFF; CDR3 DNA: TGTGCCAGCAGTTCGTCCGGGACAGGACGCACCACTGAAGCTTTCTTT
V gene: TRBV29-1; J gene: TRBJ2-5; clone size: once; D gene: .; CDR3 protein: CSVQPQETQYF; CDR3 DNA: TGCAGCGTTCAGCCCCAAGAGACCCAGTACTTC
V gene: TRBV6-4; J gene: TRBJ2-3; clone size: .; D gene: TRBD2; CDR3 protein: CASSVTSGSTDTQYF; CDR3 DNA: TGTGCCAGCAGTGTGACTAGCGGGAGCACAGATACGCAGTATTTT
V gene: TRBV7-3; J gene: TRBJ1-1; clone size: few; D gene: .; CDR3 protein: CASSLRVSTANTEAFF; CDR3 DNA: TGTGCCAGCAGCTTACGGGTCTCGACAGCTAATACTGAAGCTTTCTTT
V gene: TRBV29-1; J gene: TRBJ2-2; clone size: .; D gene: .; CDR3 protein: CSVRSNTGELFF; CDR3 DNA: TGCAGCGTTAGGAGCAACACCGGGGAGCTGTTTTTT
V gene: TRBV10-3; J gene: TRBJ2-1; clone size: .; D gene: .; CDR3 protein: CAISGTVNEQFF; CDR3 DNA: TGTGCCATCAGTGGGACTGTCAATGAGCAGTTCTTC
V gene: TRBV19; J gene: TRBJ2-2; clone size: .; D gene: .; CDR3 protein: CASRPRPTGELFF; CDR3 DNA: TGTGCCAGTAGACCCCGGCCGACCGGGGAGCTGTTTTTT
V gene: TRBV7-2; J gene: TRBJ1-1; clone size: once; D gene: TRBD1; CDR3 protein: CASSPGQGWNTEAFF; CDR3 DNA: TGTGCCAGCAGCCCGGGACAGGGATGGAACACTGAAGCTTTCTTT